The 27 T cell receptor beta chains given below trace back to one sample, sequenced in a study of T cell changes during pregnancy in multiple sclerosis (dated by TCRdb to the late 2010s). The library was produced with the immunoSEQ multiplex PCR assay. TCRdb took this table from immuneACCESS and kept in-frame rearrangements with V and J called. Such tables lack part of the clones; where checked against another copy, unresolved V genes explain under half of the gap, and the rest is unexplained. The sample yields approximately 62,000 clones; 93% were counted once. The top ten clones comprise less than 5% of the sample. This material consisted of CD8+ T cells from peripheral blood mononuclear cells, taken in the second trimester of pregnancy. These receptors came from a female donor with multiple sclerosis, enrolled in a pregnancy study.

This chain connects TRBV13 to TRBJ2-5, with 7 bases fitting TRBD2. J lost 2 bases, V lost 4 bases, and 10 bases had no gene match. CDR3 length equals 16 residues. Germline values: CDR1 PRHDT, CDR2 FYEKMQ (reference sequence). The CDR3 is CASSSSGGVGQETQYF. CDR3 DNA sequence: TGTGCCAGCAGCTCTTCGGGGGGAGTTGGGCAAGAGACCCAGTACTTC.

The chain joins TRBV7-9 to TRBJ2-5; tentative D call: TRBD2 (5 bases). Germline V gene data show CDR1 as SEHNR and CDR2 as FQNEAQ (reference sequence). The CDR3 consists of 14 residues. The V end lost 5 bases, the J end lost 7 bases, and 17 bases lay between the germline ends. CDR3 DNA: TGTGCCAGCAGCGAACACCCGGGGATGGCGACCCAGTACTTC. This gives the protein CASSEHPGMATQYF.

The genes are TRBV4-3 and TRBJ2-1; D might be TRBD2 (6 bases). Germline V CDR1 and CDR2: LGHNA, YSLEER. Trimming cost V 3 bases and J 3 bases, with 15 bases left between them. The CDR3 is 16 residues long. DNA for the CDR3: TGCGCCAGCAGCCAGCACCCGGGACTGGTCTACAATGAGCAGTTCTTC. This sequence encodes CASSQHPGLVYNEQFF.

The V and J genes are TRBV19 and TRBJ2-7, with 9 nucleotides matching TRBD1. V trimming: 5 bases; J trimming: 4 bases; junction bases outside the gene matches: 9. The germline CDR1 and CDR2 sequences are LNHDA and SQIVND (reference sequence). This CDR3 spans 15 amino acids. CDR3 region: CASSAGTGPAYEQYF. In DNA, the CDR3 is TGTGCCAGTAGTGCCGGGACAGGGCCCGCTTACGAGCAGTACTTC.

This chain links TRBV5-1 with TRBJ1-2; D remains ambiguous. CDR3 length: 14 amino acids. V shed 4 bases and J shed 4 bases, with 14 bases lying between them. The germline V gene has CDR1 SGHRS and CDR2 YFSETQ. Here the CDR3 reads CASSEDPGSYGYTF. DNA of the CDR3: TGCGCCAGCAGCGAAGACCCGGGGAGCTATGGCTACACCTTC.

The gene calls are TRBV4-1 and TRBJ1-1; D remains unclear. This CDR3 contains 15 residues. From germline, CDR1 is MGHRA and CDR2 YSYEKL. V dropped 3 bases and J dropped 1 base, with 12 bases sitting between them. As DNA, the CDR3 is TGCGCCAGCAGCCACAAGAGTGGAGGGAACACTGAAGCTTTCTTT. This sequence encodes CASSHKSGGNTEAFF.

This clone was detected only once. The chain recombines TRBV4-3 with TRBJ2-7, with TRBD2 as a possible D gene (6 bases). Germline values: CDR1 LGHNA, CDR2 YSLEER. The CDR3 totals 16 residues. V was shortened by 2 bases and J by 1 base, with 15 bases between the two germline ends. The CDR3 bases are TGCGCCAGCAGCCAAAGGGGTCACGGGAGATCCTACGAGCAGTACTTC. Residues: CASSQRGHGRSYEQYF.

The rearrangement joins TRBV19 to TRBJ2-3; D might be TRBD2 (6 bases). Germline-derived CDR1 and CDR2 are LNHDA and SQIVND (reference sequence). The CDR3 consists of 17 residues. V lost 0 bases and J lost 0, with 13 bases in between. For the CDR3, the DNA is TGTGCCAGTAGTATAGAGGGGGGTCGCCTGAGCACAGATACGCAGTATTTT. As protein: CASSIEGGRLSTDTQYF.

This rearrangement joins TRBV27 to TRBJ2-7; D is undetermined. V lost 3 bases to trimming and J lost 4 bases, with 10 bases between them. The CDR3 runs to 13 residues. Germline CDR1 MNHEY, CDR2 SMNVEV (reference sequence). CDR3 nucleotides: TGTGCCAGCAGTTTGACAACAAGGTACGAGCAGTACTTC. As protein: CASSLTTRYEQYF.

CDR3 in amino acids: CASSLTAGGTNEQYF. DNA of the CDR3: TGTGCCAGCAGCTTAACGGCGGGTGGGACTAATGAGCAGTACTTC. The J gene is TRBJ2-7, the V gene TRBV7-8, with 7 bases that match TRBD2. CDR3 length equals 15 residues. The germline V gene encodes CDR1 SGHVS and CDR2 FQNEAQ. Germline trimming cut 2 bases from V and 7 bases from J; bases unmatched to any gene: 11.

The rearrangement links TRBV4-1 to TRBJ1-1, with 7 bases matching TRBD1. V shed 0 bases, J shed 1 base, and the junction held 8 bases outside the gene matches. The CDR3 extends over 17 amino acids. Germline CDR1 reads MGHRA; CDR2 reads YSYEKL. CDR3 nucleotide sequence: TGCGCCAGCAGCCAAGATGGGGCAGGGGGTAGGAACACTGAAGCTTTCTTT. Its translation: CASSQDGAGGRNTEAFF.

This chain links TRBV6-6 with TRBJ2-3; TRBD2 matches 7 bases. The ends lost 5 bases at V and 0 bases at J; junction bases unmatched: 5. The CDR3 totals 15 residues. Per germline, CDR1 MNHNY and CDR2 SVGAGI (reference sequence). CDR3 residues: CASSDLAASTDTQYF. As DNA, the CDR3 is TGTGCCAGCAGTGACCTAGCGGCTAGCACAGATACGCAGTATTTT.

CDR3 DNA sequence: TGTGCCAGCAGCCAGTCATCCACCGGGGAGCTGTTTTTT. This codes for CASSQSSTGELFF. This chain joins TRBV14 and TRBJ2-2; no clear D gene. This CDR3 has 13 amino acids. Looked up from germline, CDR1 is SGHDN and CDR2 is FVKESK. Trimming left V 3 bases short and J 4 bases short, with 6 bases between.

This clone has only one observation. The CDR3 sequence: CASSEALGEAPYEQYF. The CDR3 DNA is TGTGCCAGCAGTGAAGCGCTGGGGGAGGCGCCCTACGAGCAGTACTTC. This chain connects TRBV2 to TRBJ2-7; TRBD2 might be the D (6 bases). The CDR3 loop spans 16 amino acids. Germline V gene sequence: CDR1 SNHLY, CDR2 FYNNEI. The germline V and J ends were trimmed by 0 bases and 2 bases, with 14 bases remaining between them.

V and J are TRBV10-3 and TRBJ2-2; 11 bases map to TRBD1. The CDR3 is made up of 19 amino acids. Looked up from germline, CDR1 is ENHRY and CDR2 is SYGVKD. The junction had 12 bases not matched to a gene; V was cut back by 6 bases and J by 0 bases. In nucleotides, the CDR3 is TGTGCCATCAGCCGCTCGGGACAGGGGGACCCCACGAACACCGGGGAGCTGTTTTTT. This codes for CAISRSGQGDPTNTGELFF.

This sequence joins TRBV7-3 and TRBJ2-1; 9 bases are a match to TRBD2. V was pared by 5 bases and J by 7 bases, with 9 bases of the junction left unmatched. This CDR3 spans 15 amino acids. CDR1 is SGHTA, CDR2 FQGTGA, per germline. The CDR3 DNA sequence: TGTGCCAGCAGCCCGGGAACTAGCGGGTCGAATGAGCAGTTCTTC. Its protein is CASSPGTSGSNEQFF. Looking up the rest from reference TRBV7-3 and TRBJ2-1 gives the full variable domain: GAGVSQTPSNKVTEKGKYVELRCDPISGHTALYWYRQSLGQGPEFLIYFQGTGAADDSGLPNDRFFAVRPEGSVSTLKIQRTERGDSAVYLCASSPGTSGSNEQFFGPGTRLTVL.

This sequence joins TRBV28 and TRBJ2-3, with 11 bases aligning to TRBD2. With 6 bases clipped from V and 2 bases from J, the junction kept 1 base outside the gene matches. CDR3 size: 14 residues. The germline CDR1 and CDR2 sequences are MDHEN and SYDVKM. DNA of the CDR3: TGTGCCAGCAGGACTAGCGGGGACACAGATACGCAGTATTTT. It codes for CASRTSGDTDTQYF.

The chain employs TRBV4-1 and TRBJ2-7; D might be TRBD2 (5 bases). The germline CDR1 and CDR2 sequences are MGHRA and YSYEKL. The CDR3 length is 15 residues. V dropped 1 base and J dropped 0 bases, with 10 bases sitting between them. DNA of the CDR3: TGCGCCAGCAGCCAAGTGAGCGGTAGCTCCTACGAGCAGTACTTC. Protein product: CASSQVSGSSYEQYF.

V gene TRBV6-6 combines with J gene TRBJ1-5, with D tentatively TRBD1 (5 bases). This CDR3 comprises 15 residues. The V gene's germline CDR1 is MNHNY and CDR2 SVGAGI (reference sequence). V lost 5 bases to trimming and J lost 4 bases, with 15 bases between them. The CDR3 DNA sequence: TGTGCCAGCAGTCCCGGGGGGGGAGGGAATCAGCCCCAGCATTTT. It encodes CASSPGGGGNQPQHF.

The chain employs TRBV2 and TRBJ1-5; possibly TRBD1 for D (5 bases). Trimming pared 1 base from V and 4 bases from J, leaving 5 bases between. Germline CDR1 SNHLY, CDR2 FYNNEI. There are 13 residues in the CDR3. CDR3 DNA sequence: TGTGCCAGCAGTGAAGAGGGGAATCAGCCCCAGCATTTT. As protein: CASSEEGNQPQHF.

The genes are TRBV5-1 and TRBJ2-3; 8 nucleotides line up with TRBD2. The V gene's germline CDR1 is SGHRS and CDR2 YFSETQ. The V segment lost 3 bases and the J segment 5 bases; nucleotides outside the gene matches: 17. The CDR3 contains 18 residues. The CDR3 loop is CASSWGTRLAGYGDTQYF. CDR3 nucleotide sequence: TGCGCCAGCAGCTGGGGGACGCGTCTAGCGGGCTACGGAGATACGCAGTATTTT.

CDR3 sequence (DNA): TGTGCCAGTGGACAGGGGAACACTGAAGCTTTCTTT. Amino acid sequence: CASGQGNTEAFF. The chain joins TRBV19 to TRBJ1-1; TRBD1 matches 8 bases. The CDR3 runs to 12 residues. Germline CDR1 is LNHDA and CDR2 is SQIVND (reference sequence). V trimming: 8 bases; J trimming: 1 base; junction bases outside the gene matches: 0. Combining the CDR3 with reference TRBV19 and TRBJ1-1 gives the whole variable domain DGGITQSPKYLFRKEGQNVTLSCEQNLNHDAMYWYRQDPGQGLRLIYYSQIVNDFQKGDIAEGYSVSREKKESFPLTVTSAQKNPTAFYLCASGQGNTEAFFGQGTRLTVV.

J is TRBJ2-1 and V is TRBV2; D might be TRBD2 (6 bases). Germline V gene lookup returns CDR1 SNHLY and CDR2 FYNNEI. The CDR3 extends over 16 amino acids. Trimming took off 6 bases at V and 0 bases at J, with 15 bases between the two ends. The CDR3: CASRGTVGSSYNEQFF. The CDR3 bases are TGTGCCAGCAGGGGGACGGTCGGGAGCTCCTACAATGAGCAGTTCTTC.

The chain links TRBV27 to TRBJ2-1; 8 bases agree with TRBD1. Germline V gene sequence: CDR1 MNHEY, CDR2 SMNVEV (reference sequence). J gave up 8 bases and V 7 bases, and 13 bases lay outside the gene matches. The CDR3 spans 15 residues. As DNA, the CDR3 is TGTGCCAGCAAGGTGGTAGCGGCAGGGGGCCATGAGCAGTTCTTC. Protein: CASKVVAAGGHEQFF.

The chain links TRBV12-2 to TRBJ1-3. TRBV12-2 constitutes a pseudogene. The CDR3 spans 15 residues. CDR3: CASRLARTGRNTIYF. CDR3 in DNA: TGTGCAAGTCGCTTAGCGCGGACGGGAAGAAACACCATATATTTT.

The chain is built from TRBV6-6 and TRBJ2-5, with 7 bases aligning to TRBD1. This CDR3 contains 14 residues. The V gene's germline CDR1 is MNHNY and CDR2 SVGAGI (reference sequence). The ends lost 7 bases at V and 1 base at J; junction bases unmatched: 6. The CDR3 coding sequence is TGTGCCAGCACCACGACAGGGACCCAAGAGACCCAGTACTTC. Amino acids: CASTTTGTQETQYF.

The chain is built from TRBV4-1 and TRBJ2-7; 8 bases fit TRBD2. Germline CDR1 and CDR2: MGHRA and YSYEKL. The V segment lost 0 bases and the J segment 9 bases; nucleotides outside the gene matches: 10. The CDR3 covers 15 residues. CDR3 in amino acids: CASSQDPSGGWGQYF. The CDR3 DNA sequence: TGCGCCAGCAGCCAAGATCCGAGCGGGGGCTGGGGGCAGTACTTC.